What follows are 19 T cell receptor beta chains derived from one specimen sequenced in a study of kidney transplant recipient with SARS-CoV-2 infection. TCRdb independently ran MiXCR on the reads; one entry per CDR3 protein. The table has 200,000 to 300,000 distinct CDR3 sequences, around 28% seen once; the top ten hold less than 8.5%. The sample here was a blood sample, taken at baseline and on day 111 from a kidney transplant recipient. The receptors stem from a male patient aged 30 to 39 who had COVID-19 and was a kidney transplant recipient. The T cells may come from the graft donor.

In this sample, this clonotype turned up many times. The chain is built from TRBV28 and TRBJ1-5; tentatively, D is TRBD1 (5 bases). Germline CDR1 MDHEN, CDR2 SYDVKM. The ends were cut back, 7 bases at V and 4 bases at J, with 11 bases in the middle. The CDR3 contains 13 residues. The CDR3 reads CASNPGGNQPQHF. The CDR3 DNA reads as TGTGCCAGCAATCCTGGGGGGAATCAGCCCCAGCATTTT.

This clonotype was counted ten times or more. The chain couples TRBV3-1 to TRBJ2-5; unclear D gene. This CDR3 has 17 residues. The germline CDR1 and CDR2 sequences are LGHDT and YNNKEL (reference sequence). The ends were cut back, 5 bases at V and 5 bases at J, with 24 bases in the middle. This CDR3 reads CASSMSGPISFSETQYF. CDR3 DNA sequence: TGTGCCAGCAGCATGAGTGGTCCCATTTCTTTCTCTGAGACCCAGTACTTC.

This clonotype was seen many times. This sequence joins TRBV19 and TRBJ1-1; D perhaps matches TRBD1 (6 bases). This CDR3 region has 16 residues. V lost 4 bases to trimming and J lost 2 bases, with 17 bases between them. Germline lookup yields CDR1 LNHDA and CDR2 SQIVND (reference sequence). The CDR3 DNA reads as TGTGCCAGTAGTAGAATTACCGGGACACAAAACACTGAAGCTTTCTTT. Encoded protein: CASSRITGTQNTEAFF.

This clonotype was seen ten or more times. The chain has TRBV7-9 and TRBJ2-1; D unclear. The CDR3 extends over 12 amino acids. The germline gives CDR1 SEHNR, CDR2 FQNEAQ (reference sequence). V was pared by 3 bases and J by 8 bases, with 8 bases between. This CDR3 reads CASSFRKDEQFF. DNA of the CDR3: TGTGCCAGCAGCTTTAGGAAGGATGAGCAGTTCTTC.

This clonotype was found many times. The J gene is TRBJ2-7, the V gene TRBV9; no reliable D call. The CDR3 is made up of 13 amino acids. Germline V gene sequence: CDR1 SGDLS, CDR2 YYNGEE. The ends were cut back, 0 bases at V and 3 bases at J, with 7 bases in the middle. CDR3 DNA sequence: TGTGCCAGCAGCGTAGACGTCGGCTACGAGCAGTACTTC. It codes for CASSVDVGYEQYF.

V and J are TRBV6-4 and TRBJ1-2; D ambiguous. The CDR3 runs 17 residues. Trimming pared 5 bases from V and 4 bases from J, leaving 23 bases between. Per germline, CDR1 MRHNA and CDR2 SNTAGT. In DNA form, the CDR3 reads TGTGCCAGCAGTAGCACAAACTCACACGGAGAGACCTATGGCTACACCTTC. Translated: CASSSTNSHGETYGYTF.

For this clonotype: The conserved final phenylalanine or tryptophan is absent from the CDR3, which likely points to a read error. The chain recombines TRBV7-9 with TRBJ2-1; D remains unclear. The CDR3 is 13 amino acids. Trimming stripped 3 bases from V and 9 bases from J, with 12 bases between. The V gene's germline CDR1 is SEHNR and CDR2 FQNEAQ (reference sequence). CDR3 loop: CASSLGLGGEQFS. As DNA, the CDR3 is TGTGCCAGCAGCTTGGGCCTAGGCGGTGAGCAGTTCTCC.

As regards this clonotype: A much larger clone sits a single nucleotide away, making a read error possible. The chain employs TRBV29-1 and TRBJ2-5, with 7 positions matching TRBD1. The V gene end was trimmed by 6 bases and the J gene end by 1 base; junction bases not matched to a gene: 5. The V gene's germline CDR1 is SQVTM and CDR2 ANQGSEA. CDR3 size: 13 residues. CDR3 amino acids: CSVTGQAQETQYF. CDR3 in DNA: TGCAGCGTCACCGGACAGGCCCAAGAGACCCAGTACTTC.

This clonotype was seen at least ten times. The CDR3 DNA reads TGTGCCAGCAGTACCATAACAGGGGTAGTTGTTTCACCCCTCCACTTT. It encodes CASSTITGVVVSPLHF. The chain uses TRBV28 and TRBJ1-6, with 7 bases fitting TRBD1. Losses at the gene ends were 5 bases for V and 9 bases for J; bases not matched to a gene: 13. The CDR3 covers 16 residues. The germline V gene encodes CDR1 MDHEN and CDR2 SYDVKM.

Many counts were recorded for this clonotype. DNA for the CDR3: TGCAGTGCTAGATATAACGACAAAGACGAGCAGTACTTC. It translates to CSARYNDKDEQYF. The V call is TRBV20-1, the J call TRBJ2-7; D remains ambiguous. The CDR3 sequence is 13 residues long. V lost 2 bases and J lost 5, with 13 bases in between. Per germline, CDR1 DFQATT and CDR2 SNEGSKA (reference sequence).

The V gene is TRBV4-1, the J gene TRBJ2-3; TRBD1 matches 8 bases. V gave up 0 bases and J gave up 2 bases; unmatched junction bases: 7. The germline V gene encodes CDR1 MGHRA and CDR2 YSYEKL. This CDR3 comprises 17 residues. The CDR3 region is CASSQELRGQDTDTQYF. Here the CDR3 DNA reads TGCGCCAGCAGCCAAGAACTTCGGGGACAGGACACAGATACGCAGTATTTT.

This clonotype was seen at least ten times. V and J are TRBV3-1 and TRBJ1-2; D is unresolved. The V end was cut by 4 bases, the J end by 4 bases, with 22 bases between. Germline-derived CDR1 and CDR2 are LGHDT and YNNKEL (reference sequence). The CDR3 spans 17 residues. CDR3 sequence (DNA): TGTGCCAGCAGCCGCTCACACACCCTTCGAAAGACCTATGGCTACACCTTC. It codes for CASSRSHTLRKTYGYTF.

This clonotype occurred many times. The J gene is TRBJ2-1, the V gene TRBV20-1, with TRBD2 matching over 16 bases. There are 19 residues in the CDR3. Looked up from germline, CDR1 is DFQATT and CDR2 is SNEGSKA (reference sequence). With V trimmed by 3 bases and J by 0 bases, 8 bases remained unmatched. CDR3 DNA: TGCAGTGCTAGTCCCGGGACTAGCGGGAGGGCCGGCTCCTACAATGAGCAGTTCTTC. Encoded protein: CSASPGTSGRAGSYNEQFF.

This chain joins TRBV5-4 and TRBJ2-3; 13 nucleotides agree with TRBD2. The ends lost 6 bases at V and 3 bases at J; junction bases unmatched: 7. The length of the CDR3 is 16 residues. From germline, CDR1 is SGHNT and CDR2 YYREEE (reference sequence). This CDR3 is CASTLTGLAGTDTQYF. DNA of the CDR3: TGTGCCAGCACCCTGACGGGACTAGCGGGAACAGATACGCAGTATTTT.

The rearrangement links TRBV30 to TRBJ2-1; D not resolved. V shed 0 bases and J shed 5 bases, with 11 bases lying between them. The CDR3 runs to 14 residues. CDR1 is GTSNPN and CDR2 is SVGIG in the germline V gene (reference sequence). The CDR3 sequence is CAWSVPGFHNEQFF. The CDR3 DNA reads as TGTGCCTGGAGTGTACCAGGCTTCCACAATGAGCAGTTCTTC.

The table lists this clonotype with many counts. The rearrangement joins TRBV2 to TRBJ2-7; D not resolved. The CDR3 spans 12 residues. With 6 bases removed from V and 3 bases from J, the gap between germline ends came to 9 bases. CDR1 and CDR2 (germline): SNHLY, FYNNEI. The CDR3 bases are TGTGCCAGCAGCTTAGTCCACTACGAGCAGTACTTC. Translated, it gives CASSLVHYEQYF.

This clonotype was picked up many times. The rearrangement uses TRBV19 and TRBJ1-6, with D tentatively TRBD1 (5 bases). Germline V CDR1 and CDR2: LNHDA, SQIVND (reference sequence). The CDR3 runs to 18 residues. Between the trimmed V and J ends, which lost 7 bases and 0 bases, there was a span of 19 bases. The CDR3 bases are TGTGCCAGTACCGATCCCGGGACGGGGAGCTCCTATAATTCACCCCTCCACTTT. Residues: CASTDPGTGSSYNSPLHF.

The genes are TRBV5-5 and TRBJ1-2; D ambiguous. The germline V gene encodes CDR1 SGHKS and CDR2 YYEKEE (reference sequence). The V end lost 7 bases, the J end lost 4 bases, and 23 bases lay between the germline ends. CDR3 length: 16 amino acids. The CDR3 DNA follows: TGTGCCAGCTACACATATGTCTCGCGAAAGACCTATGGCTACACCTTC. Translated: CASYTYVSRKTYGYTF. The complete variable domain, with remaining parts taken from reference TRBV5-5 and TRBJ1-2, reads DAGVTQSPTHLIKTRGQQVTLRCSPISGHKSVSWYQQVLGQGPQFIFQYYEKEERGRGNFPDRFSARQFPNYSSELNVNALLLGDSALYLCASYTYVSRKTYGYTFGSGTRLTVV.

The V gene is TRBV20-1, the J gene TRBJ2-3; perhaps D is TRBD1 or TRBD2 (5 bases each). V was clipped by 6 bases and J by 4 bases, with 17 bases between them. Germline V lookup: CDR1 DFQATT, CDR2 SNEGSKA (reference sequence). The CDR3 consists of 14 residues. The CDR3 nucleotides read TGCAGTGCGAGGGGTTCCCTAGGAGCAGATACGCAGTATTTT. Its protein is CSARGSLGADTQYF.